Listed below are T cell receptor beta chains from one sample, sequenced in a study of technical replicates of blood from a handful of donors. The protocol was immunoSEQ multiplex PCR, while the TCRdb copy is restricted to in-frame clones and leaves out a portion. The sample yields about 62,000 clones, around 87% seen once. Sample: PBMCs. These receptors all stem from a human donor in good health. Some clones in this sample may be carry-over from other donors' samples. The CDR3 runs from the conserved cysteine through the conserved F or W. The D gene is left open where the match is weak. Clone size is not always given. Where it is, it says once, few, many or a class for expanded clones.

TRBV7-9	TRBD2	TRBJ2-2	.	TGTGCCAGCAGCTTACTCCCTAGCGGGATCACCGGGGAGCTGTTTTTT	CASSLLPSGITGELFF
TRBV4-1	.	TRBJ2-7	.	TGCGCCAGCAGCCAATCCCCACCACCGAGACAGGCCCCAAGCTCCTACGAGCAGTACTTC	CASSQSPPPRQAPSSYEQYF
TRBV20-1	TRBD1	TRBJ2-2	.	TGCAGTGCTAGCAGGGGGGGGGAGCTGTTTTTT	CSASRGGELFF
TRBV6-5	TRBD1	TRBJ1-5	.	TGTGCCAGCAGTCCCGGGACAGGGGGCGCGCAGCCCCAGCATTTT	CASSPGTGGAQPQHF
TRBV23-1	.	TRBJ1-5	.	TGCGCCAGCAGCTGTAGCAATCAGCCCCAGCATTTT	CASSCSNQPQHF
TRBV5-4	TRBD2	TRBJ2-2	.	TGTGCCAGCAGCCCTAGCGGGGGGGCAGGCGGGGAGCTGTTTTTT	CASSPSGGAGGELFF
TRBV7-9	TRBD1	TRBJ1-2	.	TGTGCCAGCAGCACCGGGACAGGAGATGGCTACACCTTC	CASSTGTGDGYTF
TRBV6-4	TRBD2	TRBJ2-3	.	TGTGCCAGCAGTGACTCGTCCAGCGGGGCCTCAGATACGCAGTATTTT	CASSDSSSGASDTQYF
TRBV7-9	.	TRBJ2-6	.	TGTGCCAGCAGCTTAGACAGGCTTACCTCTGGGGCCAACGTCCTGACTTTC	CASSLDRLTSGANVLTF
TRBV2	.	TRBJ2-4	.	TGTGCCAGCAGTGAAATCGGAGGGCAGGACATTCAGTACTTC	CASSEIGGQDIQYF
TRBV29-1	TRBD2	TRBJ2-7	few	TGCAGCGTTGAACTACCGGAGGCGGGAGGTAACCTTGTGAACGAGCAGTACTTC	CSVELPEAGGNLVNEQYF
TRBV5-8	TRBD1	TRBJ1-4	.	TGTGCCAGCAGCCGACCGGGACAGGGATACGAAAAACTGTTTTTT	CASSRPGQGYEKLFF
TRBV2	TRBD1	TRBJ1-1	.	TGTGCCAGCAAAGGACAGGGCACTGAAGCTTTCTTT	CASKGQGTEAFF
TRBV5-4	.	TRBJ2-5	.	TGTGCCAGCAGCCATACATCAGTAACAGAGACCCAGTACTTC	CASSHTSVTETQYF
TRBV10-3	TRBD1	TRBJ1-1	.	TGTGCCATCAGTGACCCCGGGACAGGGGGCCGGGAAGCTTTCTTT	CAISDPGTGGREAFF
TRBV5-1	TRBD1	TRBJ2-2	once	TGCGCCAGCAGCTTGGCGAGGACAGGGGGAAACACCGGGGAGCTGTTTTTT	CASSLARTGGNTGELFF
TRBV5-1	.	TRBJ2-3	.	TGCGCCAGCAGCTTGTCGGGGGACCGCACAGATACGCAGTATTTT	CASSLSGDRTDTQYF
TRBV7-8	.	TRBJ2-1	.	TGTGCCAGCAGCTTAGTATCCAGGAACAACCGGCTTGAGCAGTTCTTC	CASSLVSRNNRLEQFF
TRBV2	.	TRBJ2-3	.	TGTGCCGGCCGTCCGCTTTCCAATACGCAGTATTTT	CAGRPLSNTQYF
TRBV19	.	TRBJ2-2	.	TGTGCCAGTAGTCCCTCGGGCGGGCTGGGTACCGGGGAGCTGTTTTTT	CASSPSGGLGTGELFF
TRBV19	TRBD2	TRBJ2-7	.	TGTGCCAGTAGGACGACTAGCGGGGGGGCCTACGAGCAGTACTTC	CASRTTSGGAYEQYF
TRBV30	TRBD2	TRBJ2-3	.	TGTGCCTGGAGTGCTCAGCTAGCGGGAGTTTCAGTATTT	CAWSAQLAGVSVF